This T cell receptor (beta chain) came from a study of cytomegalovirus exposure and HLA in healthy donors. Whole-study findings and limits: Several of the most significant clusters appeared, in a later analysis, to be linked to common viral pathogens. As was reported, the classifier diagnosed cytomegalovirus status with high specificity and sensitivity. After further analysis at a later stage, 16,951 TCR beta sequences were associated with HLA alleles at 0.05 false discovery rate.

On this clone: What it binds is unknown.

Use of 60 Vbeta and 13 Jbeta primers characterized the PCR. Original analysis: An analysis performed later counted about 80 million unique TCR beta chains (approximately 11 million of them shared). Measured with immunoSEQ multiplex PCR; TCRdb has only the in-frame clones, and not every one. V and J calls and clone size follow that table, whereas D and trimming were derived from the DNA. The sample includes over 150,000 clones, around 80% of them seen just once. The CDR3 length is 14 residues. In germline, CDR1 is SGHTS, CDR2 YDEGEE. Trimming removed 1 base at V and 7 bases at J, with 12 bases between.

Sequencing was carried out using PBMCs. This TCR derives from a middle-aged man in good health and CMV-seronegative. This chain connects TRBV5-8 to TRBJ2-1, with a weak D call TRBD2 (6 bases). This chain's CDR3 is CASSLTGVSNEQFF. The CDR3 coding sequence is TGTGCCAGCAGCTTGACGGGAGTATCGAATGAGCAGTTCTTC. Combining the CDR3 with reference TRBV5-8 and TRBJ2-1 gives the whole variable domain EAGVTQSPTHLIKTRGQQATLRCSPISGHTSVYWYQQALGLGLQFLLWYDEGEERNRGNFPPRFSGRQFPNYSSELNVNALELEDSALYLCASSLTGVSNEQFFGPGTRLTVL.